The TCR beta chain described here comes from a study of blood T cells in healthy people across ages. V shed 5 bases and J 4 bases; nucleotides not matched to a gene: 13. CDR1 and CDR2 (germline): MNHEY, SMNVEV (reference sequence). This CDR3 has 18 residues. A second PCR of roughly 7 to 11 cycles used a sample-barcoded 5' primer and a J-beta primer mix. TCRdb called the 5' RACE reads again in MiXCR, with one record for every CDR3 protein. Counted here are about 940,000 distinct CDR3 sequences, about 48% occurring once; the ten biggest clones make up around 15%. The V gene is TRBV27, the J gene TRBJ2-6; 8 bases line up with TRBD1. The sample taken for sequencing was blood. This clonotype was sampled from a man aged 25 to 40 in good health. The CDR3 spells CASSIPGTGGTGANVLTF. The CDR3 nucleotides read TGTGCCAGCAGTATCCCCGGGACAGGCGGCACAGGGGCCAACGTCCTGACTTTC.